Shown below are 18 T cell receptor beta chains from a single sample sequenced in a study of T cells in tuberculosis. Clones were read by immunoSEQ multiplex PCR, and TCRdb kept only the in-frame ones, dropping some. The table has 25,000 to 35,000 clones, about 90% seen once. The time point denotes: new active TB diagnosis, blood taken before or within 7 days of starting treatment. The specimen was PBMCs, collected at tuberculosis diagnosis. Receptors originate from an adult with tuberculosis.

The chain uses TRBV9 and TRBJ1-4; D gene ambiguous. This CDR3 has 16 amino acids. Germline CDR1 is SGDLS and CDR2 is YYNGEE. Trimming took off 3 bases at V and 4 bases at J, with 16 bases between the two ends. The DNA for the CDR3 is TGTGCCAGCAGCGCCCAAGACCGGGTTTATAATGAAAAACTGTTTTTT. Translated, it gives CASSAQDRVYNEKLFF.

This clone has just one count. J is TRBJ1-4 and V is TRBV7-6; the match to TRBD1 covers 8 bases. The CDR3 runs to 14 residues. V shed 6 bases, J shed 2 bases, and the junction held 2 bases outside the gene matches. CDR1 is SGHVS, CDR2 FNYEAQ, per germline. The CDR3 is CASRQGVTNEKLFF. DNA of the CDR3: TGTGCCAGCAGACAGGGGGTGACTAATGAAAAACTGTTTTTT.

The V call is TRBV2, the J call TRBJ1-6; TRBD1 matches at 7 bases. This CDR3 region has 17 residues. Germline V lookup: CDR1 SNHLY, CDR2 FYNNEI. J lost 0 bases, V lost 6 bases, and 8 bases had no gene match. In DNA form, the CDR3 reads TGTGCCAGCAGGGTTGACAGGGAACACTCCTATAATTCACCCCTCCACTTT. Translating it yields CASRVDREHSYNSPLHF.

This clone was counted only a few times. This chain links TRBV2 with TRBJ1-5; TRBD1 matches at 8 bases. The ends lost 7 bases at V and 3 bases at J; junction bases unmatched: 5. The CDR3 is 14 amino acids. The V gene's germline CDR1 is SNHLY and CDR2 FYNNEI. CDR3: CASTRQGLNQPQHF. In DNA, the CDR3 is TGTGCCAGCACCCGACAGGGGCTCAATCAGCCCCAGCATTTT.

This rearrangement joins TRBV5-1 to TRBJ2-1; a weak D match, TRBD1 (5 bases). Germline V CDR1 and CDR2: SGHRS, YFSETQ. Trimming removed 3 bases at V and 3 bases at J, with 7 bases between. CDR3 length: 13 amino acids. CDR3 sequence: CASSSTGYNEQFF. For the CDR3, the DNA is TGCGCCAGCAGCTCCACAGGCTACAATGAGCAGTTCTTC.

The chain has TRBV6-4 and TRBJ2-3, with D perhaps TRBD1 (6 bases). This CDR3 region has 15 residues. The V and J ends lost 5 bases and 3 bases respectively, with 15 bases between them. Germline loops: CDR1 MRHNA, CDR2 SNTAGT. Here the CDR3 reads CASSPQGLRTDTQYF. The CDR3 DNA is TGTGCCAGCAGTCCACAGGGTTTAAGGACAGATACGCAGTATTTT.

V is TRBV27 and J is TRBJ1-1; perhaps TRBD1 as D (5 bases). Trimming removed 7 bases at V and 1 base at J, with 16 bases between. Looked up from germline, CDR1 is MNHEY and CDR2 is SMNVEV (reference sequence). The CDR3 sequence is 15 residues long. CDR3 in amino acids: CASNGLRARNTEAFF. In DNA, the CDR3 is TGTGCCAGCAATGGGCTCAGGGCGCGGAACACTGAAGCTTTCTTT.

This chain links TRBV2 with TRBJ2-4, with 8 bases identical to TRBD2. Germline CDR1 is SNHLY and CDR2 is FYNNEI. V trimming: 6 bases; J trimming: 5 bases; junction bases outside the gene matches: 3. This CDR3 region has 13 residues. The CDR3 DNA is TGTGCCAGCAGGGTTAGCGGGGAAAACATTCAGTACTTC. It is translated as CASRVSGENIQYF.

The CDR3 here is CASRDTNTGELFF. The CDR3 DNA sequence: TGTGCCAGCCGGGACACGAACACCGGGGAGCTGTTTTTT. V gene TRBV27 combines with J gene TRBJ2-2; possibly TRBD1 for D (6 bases). The CDR3 totals 13 residues. From germline, CDR1 is MNHEY and CDR2 SMNVEV (reference sequence). V lost 8 bases and J 0 bases, leaving 7 bases between the germline ends.

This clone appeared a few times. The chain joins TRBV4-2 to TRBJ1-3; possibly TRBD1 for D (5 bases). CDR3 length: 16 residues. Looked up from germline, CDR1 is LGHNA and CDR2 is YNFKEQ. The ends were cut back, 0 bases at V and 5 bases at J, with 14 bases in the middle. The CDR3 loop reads CASSQDGSGWRNTIYF. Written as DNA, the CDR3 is TGTGCCAGCAGCCAAGATGGTTCAGGGTGGCGAAACACCATATATTTT.

For the CDR3, the DNA is TGTGCCAGCGTCTCGAGAGGCAATCAGCCCCAGCATTTT. Its protein is CASVSRGNQPQHF. This chain links TRBV6-6 with TRBJ1-5; no clear D gene. The CDR3 has 13 amino acids. The V end lost 8 bases, the J end lost 2 bases, and 10 bases lay between the germline ends. CDR1 and CDR2 (germline): MNHNY, SVGAGI (reference sequence).

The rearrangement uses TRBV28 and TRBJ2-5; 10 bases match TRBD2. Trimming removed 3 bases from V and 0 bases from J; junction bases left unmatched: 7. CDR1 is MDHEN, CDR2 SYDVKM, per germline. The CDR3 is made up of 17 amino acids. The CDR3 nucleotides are TGTGCCAGCAGTTTGGCCAGCGGGGGGGGCTACCAAGAGACCCAGTACTTC. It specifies CASSLASGGGYQETQYF.

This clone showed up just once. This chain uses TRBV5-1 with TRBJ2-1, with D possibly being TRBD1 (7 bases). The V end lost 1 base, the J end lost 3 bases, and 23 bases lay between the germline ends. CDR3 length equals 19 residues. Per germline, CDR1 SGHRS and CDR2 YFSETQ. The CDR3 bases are TGCGCCAGCAGCTTGAGGACAGGTCCGGGACTGAATATCTACAATGAGCAGTTCTTC. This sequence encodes CASSLRTGPGLNIYNEQFF.

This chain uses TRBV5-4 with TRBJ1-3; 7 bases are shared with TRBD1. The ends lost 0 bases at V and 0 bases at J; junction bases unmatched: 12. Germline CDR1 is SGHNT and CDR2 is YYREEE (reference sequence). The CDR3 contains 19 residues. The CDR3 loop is CASSLEGFRQGPSGNTIYF. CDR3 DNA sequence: TGTGCCAGCAGCTTGGAGGGGTTTAGACAGGGACCCTCTGGAAACACCATATATTTT. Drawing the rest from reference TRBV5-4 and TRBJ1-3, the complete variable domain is ETGVTQSPTHLIKTRGQQVTLRCSSQSGHNTVSWYQQALGQGPQFIFQYYREEENGRGNFPPRFSGLQFPNYSSELNVNALELDDSALYLCASSLEGFRQGPSGNTIYFGEGSWLTVV.

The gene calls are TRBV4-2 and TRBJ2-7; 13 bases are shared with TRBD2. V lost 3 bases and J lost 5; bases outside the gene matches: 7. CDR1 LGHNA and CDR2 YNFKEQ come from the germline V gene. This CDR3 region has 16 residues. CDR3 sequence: CASSQVGLAGKNEQYF. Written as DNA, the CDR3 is TGTGCCAGCAGCCAGGTGGGACTAGCGGGAAAGAACGAGCAGTACTTC.

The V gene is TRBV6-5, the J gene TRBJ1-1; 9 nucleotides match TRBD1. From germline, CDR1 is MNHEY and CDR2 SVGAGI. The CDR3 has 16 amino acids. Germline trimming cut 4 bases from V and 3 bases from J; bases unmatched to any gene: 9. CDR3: CASSWTGEPYHTEAFF. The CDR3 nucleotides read TGTGCCAGCAGTTGGACAGGGGAACCTTATCACACTGAAGCTTTCTTT.

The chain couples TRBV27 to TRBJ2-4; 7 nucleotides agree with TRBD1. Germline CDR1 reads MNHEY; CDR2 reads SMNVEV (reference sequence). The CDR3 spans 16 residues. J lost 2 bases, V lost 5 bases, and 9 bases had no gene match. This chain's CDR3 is CASSPPRQGTKNIQYF. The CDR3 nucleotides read TGTGCCAGCAGTCCGCCTCGACAGGGAACCAAAAACATTCAGTACTTC.

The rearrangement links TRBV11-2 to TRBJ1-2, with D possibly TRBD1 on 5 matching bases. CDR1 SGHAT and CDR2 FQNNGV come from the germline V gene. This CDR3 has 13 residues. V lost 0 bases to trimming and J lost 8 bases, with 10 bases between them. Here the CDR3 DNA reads TGTGCCAGCAGCTTAGACAGGGAAGCCGGCTACACCTTC. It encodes CASSLDREAGYTF.